Below are 2 T cell receptor beta chains sequenced from a single sample in a study of siplizumab effects on memory and regulatory T cells. TCRdb's table, derived via immunoSEQ multiplex PCR, lists solely in-frame clones and lacks some. Of 50,000 to 60,000 clones in the sample, about 88% were seen once. The specimen sequenced was naive CD8+ T cells sorted from blood. The source is a human donor in good health.

CDR3: CASSLRLAGGPGSYEQYF. The CDR3 coding sequence is TGTGCCAGCAGTTTAAGGCTAGCGGGAGGGCCCGGGTCCTACGAGCAGTACTTC. V is TRBV27 and J is TRBJ2-7; 12 nucleotides match TRBD2. V was pared by 2 bases and J by 1 base, with 9 bases of the junction left unmatched. The CDR3 extends over 18 amino acids. The germline V gene encodes CDR1 MNHEY and CDR2 SMNVEV (reference sequence).

The chain has TRBV6-6 and TRBJ2-5; D gene ambiguous. The CDR3 totals 15 residues. Trimming took off 4 bases at V and 4 bases at J, with 16 bases between the two ends. Germline lookup yields CDR1 MNHNY and CDR2 SVGAGI (reference sequence). Here the CDR3 DNA reads TGTGCCAGCAGTTTGTCAGGACCAGCGACAGAGACCCAGTACTTC. Translated, it gives CASSLSGPATETQYF.